These 12 T cell receptor beta chains came from one sample sequenced in a study of T-cell reconstitution after alpha-beta-depleted transplantation in children. A TCRbeta library incorporating unique molecular identifiers was prepared. One entry per CDR3 protein results from TCRdb running MiXCR on the PCR reads. The sample contains hundreds of thousands of distinct CDR3 sequences, 13% of which appear only once. The specimen was PBMCs, mostly from graft donor cells, collected 360 days after TCRalphabeta/CD19-depleted stem cell transplant. These receptors came from a male patient aged 10 to 17 who had a stem cell transplant for acute myeloid leukemia, so the T cells may come from the graft donor.

There are a few counts of this clonotype. CDR3 sequence: CASSGGLAGDVNEQFF. CDR3 coding DNA: TGTGCCAGCAGCGGTGGACTAGCGGGAGATGTCAATGAGCAGTTCTTC. The J gene is TRBJ2-1, the V gene TRBV7-3; 13 positions agree with TRBD2. With V trimmed by 5 bases and J by 6 bases, 7 bases remained unmatched. Germline V gene lookup returns CDR1 SGHTA and CDR2 FQGTGA. The CDR3 totals 16 residues.

The CDR3 sequence: CASSFSTGSSYEQYF. CDR3 bases: TGCGCCAGCAGCTTTAGTACCGGGTCATCCTACGAGCAGTACTTC. V is TRBV5-1 and J is TRBJ2-7; D not certain. The V end lost 2 bases, the J end lost 1 base, and 13 bases lay between the germline ends. Germline-derived CDR1 and CDR2 are SGHRS and YFSETQ. The CDR3 runs 15 residues.

This clonotype was observed many times. This chain links TRBV7-9 with TRBJ2-7; tentative D call: TRBD1 (5 bases). Trimming stripped 3 bases from V and 0 bases from J, with 12 bases between. The germline CDR1 and CDR2 sequences are SEHNR and FQNEAQ (reference sequence). The CDR3 has 15 amino acids. The CDR3 sequence is CASSLVQGSSYEQYF. The CDR3 DNA reads TGTGCCAGCAGCTTGGTTCAGGGAAGCTCCTACGAGCAGTACTTC.

This clonotype was seen ten or more times. The gene calls are TRBV29-1 and TRBJ1-1; D remains ambiguous. V lost 3 bases and J 1 base, leaving 15 bases between the germline ends. The CDR3 length is 15 residues. Germline CDR1 reads SQVTM; CDR2 reads ANQGSEA. In nucleotides, the CDR3 is TGCAGCGTTGATTTTGTCGCCAGATCGAACACTGAAGCTTTCTTT. It encodes CSVDFVARSNTEAFF.

The V call is TRBV20-1, the J call TRBJ2-1; 8 positions match TRBD1. Germline V CDR1 and CDR2: DFQATT, SNEGSKA (reference sequence). Trimming cost V 0 bases and J 7 bases; bases outside gene matches: 17. This CDR3 region has 18 residues. The CDR3 loop reads CSARDSERDRGVPNEQFF. The CDR3 DNA reads as TGCAGTGCTAGAGATTCCGAACGTGACAGGGGCGTTCCGAATGAGCAGTTCTTC.

This clonotype was seen at least ten times. J is TRBJ2-3 and V is TRBV29-1; the D is unclear. Per germline, CDR1 SQVTM and CDR2 ANQGSEA. The CDR3 covers 12 residues. V lost 4 bases and J 2 bases, leaving 7 bases between the germline ends. Here the CDR3 DNA reads TGCAGCGTTGTCTGGCCCACAGATACGCAGTATTTT. This codes for CSVVWPTDTQYF.

This clonotype was recorded many times. The genes are TRBV29-1 and TRBJ2-7; a possible D gene is TRBD2 (5 bases). The CDR3 covers 13 residues. Germline values: CDR1 SQVTM, CDR2 ANQGSEA. Trimming removed 3 bases at V and 0 bases at J, with 9 bases between. The CDR3 spells CSVESGNSYEQYF. DNA of the CDR3: TGCAGCGTTGAGTCCGGGAACTCCTACGAGCAGTACTTC.

This clonotype was observed a few times. The gene calls are TRBV14 and TRBJ2-3, with 8 bases lining up with TRBD2. V lost 0 bases and J lost 5; bases outside the gene matches: 10. This CDR3 contains 17 residues. CDR1 is SGHDN and CDR2 is FVKESK in the germline V gene. The DNA of the CDR3 is TGTGCCAGCAGCCAAGAAGGAACGGGAGGGCCAAGAGATACGCAGTATTTT. Translated, it gives CASSQEGTGGPRDTQYF. Full variable domain (rest looked up from reference TRBV14 and TRBJ2-3): EAGVTQFPSHSVIEKGQTVTLRCDPISGHDNLYWYRRVMGKEIKFLLHFVKESKQDESGMPNNRFLAERTGGTYSTLKVQPAELEDSGVYFCASSQEGTGGPRDTQYFGPGTRLTVL.

This clonotype was found many times. The CDR3 coding sequence is TGTGCCAGCAGCCTGGGACGTAAGAAACTGTTTTTT. The encoded protein is CASSLGRKKLFF. This chain uses TRBV3-1 with TRBJ1-4; D is perhaps TRBD1 (5 bases). Deletions cut 4 bases from V and 11 bases from J, with 11 bases between. Germline assignment: CDR1 LGHDT and CDR2 YNNKEL (reference sequence). CDR3 length: 12 amino acids.

The chain links TRBV3-1 to TRBJ2-7, with unresolved D. The germline V and J ends were trimmed by 4 bases and 5 bases, with 24 bases remaining between them. Germline V gene sequence: CDR1 LGHDT, CDR2 YNNKEL (reference sequence). The CDR3 is 17 residues long. This CDR3 reads CASSPHTAVGILHEQYF. The CDR3 bases are TGTGCCAGCAGCCCCCACACGGCTGTAGGGATTCTACACGAGCAGTACTTC.

The sample holds many counts of this clonotype. The chain uses TRBV11-2 and TRBJ1-4; D not resolved. Trimming removed 2 bases at V and 8 bases at J, with 6 bases between. Germline CDR1 reads SGHAT; CDR2 reads FQNNGV. This CDR3 is built from 12 residues. The CDR3 DNA is TGTGCCAGCAGCTTATCCCGGGAAAAACTGTTTTTT. This translates into CASSLSREKLFF.

The rearrangement joins TRBV2 to TRBJ2-5, with TRBD2 matching over 10 bases. Germline-derived CDR1 and CDR2 are SNHLY and FYNNEI. J was trimmed by 5 bases and V by 0 bases; bases with no gene match: 24. This CDR3 contains 22 residues. CDR3 sequence reads: CASSEARMDWLAGDVTGETQYF. The CDR3 DNA sequence: TGTGCCAGCAGTGAAGCGCGTATGGACTGGCTAGCGGGAGATGTAACTGGTGAGACCCAGTACTTC. Filled out from reference TRBV2 and TRBJ2-5, the complete variable domain reads EPEVTQTPSHQVTQMGQEVILRCVPISNHLYFYWYRQILGQKVEFLVSFYNNEISEKSEIFDDQFSVERPDGSNFTLKIRSTKLEDSAMYFCASSEARMDWLAGDVTGETQYFGPGTRLLVL.